Listed below are T cell receptor beta chains from one sample, sequenced in a study of Tregs in tolerant kidney transplant recipients. TCRdb keeps only in-frame clones here, not all; method: immunoSEQ multiplex PCR. The table lists approximately 45,000 clones, 95% to 96% of them singletons. Antigens of these TCRs are unknown. The specimen was Tregs from blood cultured with allogeneic cells. These receptors were collected from a human donor in good health. Each CDR3 is given with its conserved first and last residue. A D gene is named only where the DNA matches it firmly. Expanded clones are given a class, and other clones once, few, many or no size at all.

j_call | v_call | d_call | clone_size | cdr3_aa | cdr3_nt
TRBJ2-7 | TRBV27 | . | . | CASSFWPAPYEQYF | TGTGCCAGCAGTTTCTGGCCGGCTCCCTACGAGCAGTACTTC
TRBJ1-6 | TRBV27 | TRBD1 | . | CASRDRVNSPLHF | TGTGCTTCGCGAGACAGGGTTAATTCACCCCTCCACTTT
TRBJ1-2 | TRBV5-1 | . | . | CASSLFGTDYGYTF | TGCGCCAGCAGCTTGTTTGGGACGGATTATGGCTACACCTTC
TRBJ1-3 | TRBV6-5 | . | . | CASSTTGFSGNTIYF | TGTGCCAGCAGTACCACAGGGTTCTCGGGAAACACCATATATTTT
TRBJ2-3 | TRBV5-1 | TRBD1 | . | CASSLDRGSTDTQYF | TGCGCCAGCAGCTTAGACAGGGGTAGCACAGATACGCAGTATTTT
TRBJ1-4 | TRBV6-5 | . | once | CASSYSIGANEKLFF | TGTGCCAGCAGTTACTCGATTGGGGCTAATGAAAAACTGTTTTTT
TRBJ2-5 | TRBV5-6 | . | . | CASSLDLVETQYF | TGTGCCAGCAGCTTGGACCTAGTAGAGACCCAGTACTTC
TRBJ1-2 | TRBV7-9 | . | . | CASSLAALVNYGYTF | TGTGCCAGCAGCTTAGCGGCGCTTGTTAACTATGGCTACACCTTC
TRBJ2-3 | TRBV5-6 | . | few | CASSWTGPDTQYF | TGTGCCAGCAGCTGGACGGGCCCGGATACGCAGTATTTT
TRBJ1-4 | TRBV4-1 | . | . | CASSRNTGTSNEKLFF | TGCGCCAGCAGCCGAAATACCGGGACAAGCAATGAAAAACTGTTTTTT